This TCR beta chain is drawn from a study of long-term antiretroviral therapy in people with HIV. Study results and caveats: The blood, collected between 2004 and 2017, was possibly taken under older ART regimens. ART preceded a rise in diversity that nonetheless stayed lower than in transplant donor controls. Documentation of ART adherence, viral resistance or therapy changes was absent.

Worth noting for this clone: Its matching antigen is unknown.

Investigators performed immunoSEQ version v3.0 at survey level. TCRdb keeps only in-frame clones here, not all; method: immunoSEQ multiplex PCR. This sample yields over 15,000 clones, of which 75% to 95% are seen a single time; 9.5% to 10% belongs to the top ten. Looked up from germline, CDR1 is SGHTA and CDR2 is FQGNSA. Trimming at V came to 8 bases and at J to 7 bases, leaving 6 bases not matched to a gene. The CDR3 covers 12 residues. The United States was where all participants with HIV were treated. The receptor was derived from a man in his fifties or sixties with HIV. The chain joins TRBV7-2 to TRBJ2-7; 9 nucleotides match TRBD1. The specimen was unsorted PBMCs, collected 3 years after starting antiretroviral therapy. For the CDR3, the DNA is TGTGCCAGCGGGGACAGGGTCGAAGAGCAGTACTTC. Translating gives CASGDRVEEQYF.